Below, 32 T cell receptor beta chains from the same sample are listed, as sequenced in a study of glioma-infiltrating T cells after dendritic cell vaccination listed by TCRdb under 2016. This specimen's time point label, per the study, means: after dendritic cell vaccination, including at tumor progression/relapse. The library was built by means of the immunoSEQ multiplex PCR assay. The source is immuneACCESS, and TCRdb retained only in-frame sequences with V and J called. Part of the clones is not carried over; for the studies checked, unresolved V genes explain less than half of this, and the remainder is unexplained. For this sample the table gives about 87,000 clones, of which around four fifths were detected only once. The top ten constitute less than 8% of the sample. The material was blood, obtained after dendritic cell vaccination. Every receptor here comes from a human donor with glioblastoma.

V usage is TRBV2 and J usage is TRBJ1-5; a possible D gene is TRBD1 (6 bases). CDR3 length: 13 amino acids. The germline CDR1 and CDR2 sequences are SNHLY and FYNNEI. Trimming took 6 bases from V and 0 from J, leaving 6 bases between them. The DNA of the CDR3 is TGTGCCAGCAGGGACAGTAGCAATCAGCCCCAGCATTTT. Translated: CASRDSSNQPQHF.

The chain links TRBV6-5 to TRBJ1-2; D call uncertain. The germline V and J ends were trimmed by 5 bases and 8 bases, with 9 bases remaining between them. This CDR3 contains 11 residues. Germline CDR1 and CDR2: MNHEY and SVGAGI. For the CDR3, the DNA is TGTGCCAGCAGTAGTGTGGCCGGCTACACCTTC. Translating gives CASSSVAGYTF.

The J gene is TRBJ1-1, the V gene TRBV5-4; TRBD1 is a possible D gene (6 bases). CDR1 and CDR2 (germline): SGHNT, YYREEE (reference sequence). V lost 4 bases and J 2 bases, leaving 12 bases between the germline ends. The CDR3 totals 14 residues. The CDR3 loop is CASSRGQRNTEAFF. CDR3 DNA sequence: TGTGCCAGCAGCCGCGGACAGCGAAACACTGAAGCTTTCTTT. Using reference TRBV5-4 and TRBJ1-1 for the parts outside the CDR3, the full variable domain is ETGVTQSPTHLIKTRGQQVTLRCSSQSGHNTVSWYQQALGQGPQFIFQYYREEENGRGNFPPRFSGLQFPNYSSELNVNALELDDSALYLCASSRGQRNTEAFFGQGTRLTVV.

The rearrangement joins TRBV7-9 to TRBJ1-2, with D perhaps TRBD1 (6 bases). The V end was cut by 2 bases, the J end by 7 bases, with 17 bases between. Germline V gene lookup returns CDR1 SEHNR and CDR2 FQNEAQ (reference sequence). This CDR3 contains 15 residues. The CDR3 DNA reads TGTGCCAGCAGCTTATTGATCCAGGGGAAAGGTGGCTACACCTTC. The encoded protein is CASSLLIQGKGGYTF.

The chain combines TRBV7-3 with TRBJ2-7, with 7 nucleotides matching TRBD2. Germline-derived CDR1 and CDR2 are SGHTA and FQGTGA. CDR3 length: 14 residues. V shed 2 bases, J shed 2 bases, and the junction held 3 bases outside the gene matches. CDR3 residues: CASSLEAGAYEQYF. The CDR3 DNA reads TGTGCCAGCAGCTTAGAGGCGGGAGCCTACGAGCAGTACTTC.

The chain's CDR3 is CASSPGLRGNTIYF. CDR3 bases: TGTGCCAGCAGCCCGGGACTAAGGGGAAACACCATATATTTT. The chain recombines TRBV5-6 with TRBJ1-3; possibly TRBD1 for D (5 bases). This CDR3 contains 14 residues. Germline V gives CDR1 SGHDT, CDR2 YYEEEE. V lost 4 bases to trimming and J lost 4 bases, with 12 bases between them.

This clone has only one observation. J is TRBJ1-1 and V is TRBV11-2; D gene ambiguous. V was shortened by 3 bases and J by 0 bases, with 5 bases between the two germline ends. This CDR3 contains 13 residues. Germline V lookup: CDR1 SGHAT, CDR2 FQNNGV. The CDR3 DNA is TGTGCCAGCAGCTTGGACTTGAACACTGAAGCTTTCTTT. It encodes CASSLDLNTEAFF.

V usage is TRBV2 and J usage is TRBJ1-5; D gene ambiguous. With 0 bases removed from V and 7 bases from J, the gap between germline ends came to 7 bases. Germline CDR1 SNHLY, CDR2 FYNNEI. This CDR3 contains 13 residues. The CDR3 coding sequence is TGTGCCAGCAGTGAAGCAGGAGAACAGCCCCAGCATTTT. Translated, it gives CASSEAGEQPQHF.

The genes are TRBV2 and TRBJ1-1; 9 bases align to TRBD1. Germline assignment: CDR1 SNHLY and CDR2 FYNNEI. V was clipped by 6 bases and J by 3 bases; unmatched bases: 5. The CDR3 is 14 residues long. DNA for the CDR3: TGTGCCAGCAGCTTACAGGGGGCAGACACTGAAGCTTTCTTT. Translating it yields CASSLQGADTEAFF.

This chain uses TRBV7-3 with TRBJ1-1; perhaps TRBD1 as D (6 bases). This CDR3 has 13 amino acids. With 5 bases removed from V and 3 bases from J, the gap between germline ends came to 10 bases. The germline gives CDR1 SGHTA, CDR2 FQGTGA. The CDR3 coding sequence is TGTGCCAGCAGCCTACAGGGAGACACTGAAGCTTTCTTT. Encoded protein: CASSLQGDTEAFF.

This chain links TRBV4-1 with TRBJ2-2; a possible D gene is TRBD2 (8 bases). V dropped 0 bases and J dropped 3 bases, with 17 bases sitting between them. Germline-derived CDR1 and CDR2 are MGHRA and YSYEKL. CDR3 length: 18 amino acids. Here the CDR3 reads CASSQDSGTDKYTGELFF. The CDR3 nucleotides read TGCGCCAGCAGCCAAGATAGCGGGACAGACAAATACACCGGGGAGCTGTTTTTT.

The rearrangement joins TRBV5-4 to TRBJ2-7, with 10 positions matching TRBD1. In germline, CDR1 is SGHNT, CDR2 YYREEE (reference sequence). The CDR3 spans 16 residues. J lost 1 base, V lost 4 bases, and 8 bases had no gene match. The CDR3 loop is CASSAFRDRGSYEQYF. In DNA form, the CDR3 reads TGTGCCAGCAGCGCTTTCCGGGACAGGGGTTCCTACGAGCAGTACTTC.

This clone occurred once. The J gene is TRBJ2-1, the V gene TRBV4-2, with 7 bases lining up with TRBD1. Germline V gene lookup returns CDR1 LGHNA and CDR2 YNFKEQ. This CDR3 has 18 residues. V shed 5 bases and J 2 bases; nucleotides not matched to a gene: 15. Here the CDR3 reads CASSFPRDPGQTYNEQFF. CDR3 nucleotides: TGTGCCAGCAGCTTTCCCCGTGATCCGGGACAGACCTACAATGAGCAGTTCTTC.

The chain is built from TRBV30 and TRBJ2-5; tentative D call: TRBD1 (5 bases). The length of the CDR3 is 12 residues. The germline V and J ends were trimmed by 3 bases and 5 bases, with 10 bases remaining between them. Germline V gene lookup returns CDR1 GTSNPN and CDR2 SVGIG (reference sequence). CDR3 nucleotide sequence: TGTGCCTGGAGAACAGGATGGGAGACCCAGTACTTC. Its protein product is CAWRTGWETQYF.

This clone was counted a few times. The gene calls are TRBV15 and TRBJ2-3; no firm D call. V was pared by 4 bases and J by 2 bases, with 7 bases between. Germline V lookup: CDR1 LNHNV, CDR2 YYDKDF (reference sequence). The CDR3 loop spans 13 amino acids. The CDR3 spells CATSTRATDTQYF. CDR3 nucleotide sequence: TGTGCCACCAGCACCCGAGCCACAGATACGCAGTATTTT.

This clone was observed once. The CDR3 region is CSVEGAKNTEAFF. The CDR3 DNA reads as TGCAGCGTTGAGGGAGCCAAGAACACTGAAGCTTTCTTT. The genes are TRBV29-1 and TRBJ1-1; D is undetermined. This CDR3 contains 13 residues. Trimming stripped 3 bases from V and 1 base from J, with 9 bases between. The V gene's germline CDR1 is SQVTM and CDR2 ANQGSEA.

The rearrangement links TRBV11-1 to TRBJ2-7; 7 bases fit TRBD2. CDR1 SGHAT and CDR2 FQDESV come from the germline V gene (reference sequence). The length of the CDR3 is 14 residues. J was trimmed by 2 bases and V by 2 bases; bases with no gene match: 3. CDR3 nucleotides: TGTGCCAGCAGCTTAAACGGGGGGACCTACGAGCAGTACTTC. It codes for CASSLNGGTYEQYF.

The chain uses TRBV29-1 and TRBJ1-1; TRBD1 is a possible D gene (6 bases). This CDR3 is built from 13 residues. Germline V CDR1 and CDR2: SQVTM, ANQGSEA. Trimming pared 7 bases from V and 1 base from J, leaving 13 bases between. The CDR3 sequence: CSARVQGNTEAFF. The CDR3 DNA reads TGCAGCGCTCGGGTACAGGGGAACACTGAAGCTTTCTTT.

The chain recombines TRBV7-8 with TRBJ2-7; 11 bases line up with TRBD1. The germline V gene encodes CDR1 SGHVS and CDR2 FQNEAQ. The CDR3 loop spans 17 amino acids. The V gene end was trimmed by 0 bases and the J gene end by 4 bases; junction bases not matched to a gene: 8. The CDR3: CASSLAIRDRGSYEQYF. Here the CDR3 DNA reads TGTGCCAGCAGCTTAGCCATCCGGGACAGGGGGTCATACGAGCAGTACTTC.

The chain recombines TRBV27 with TRBJ2-7, with 12 bases aligning to TRBD1. Germline V gene sequence: CDR1 MNHEY, CDR2 SMNVEV (reference sequence). With 5 bases clipped from V and 3 bases from J, the junction kept 5 bases outside the gene matches. The CDR3 length is 15 residues. Here the CDR3 DNA reads TGTGCCAGCAGTCCGGGACAGGGGGCGTTCTACGAGCAGTACTTC. It translates to CASSPGQGAFYEQYF.

This sequence joins TRBV12-5 and TRBJ1-6, with D perhaps matching TRBD1 (6 bases). The CDR3 is 19 residues long. CDR1 is LGHNT and CDR2 is FRNRAP in the germline V gene. V was clipped by 7 bases and J by 4 bases, with 26 bases between them. CDR3 region: CASAIPHTERQGYNSPLHF. The CDR3 nucleotides are TGTGCTAGTGCCATCCCCCACACTGAACGGCAGGGGTATAATTCACCCCTCCACTTT.

The chain joins TRBV15 to TRBJ2-1; weak D call: TRBD1 (6 bases). V was cut by 4 bases and J by 6 bases, with 10 bases left in between. Germline V lookup: CDR1 LNHNV, CDR2 YYDKDF (reference sequence). CDR3 size: 13 residues. CDR3 region: CATSNRETNEQFF. In DNA form, the CDR3 reads TGTGCCACCAGCAACAGGGAGACCAATGAGCAGTTCTTC.

The rearrangement joins TRBV5-4 to TRBJ2-2, with 7 bases that match TRBD2. This CDR3 has 15 residues. V shed 4 bases, J shed 4 bases, and the junction held 7 bases outside the gene matches. Germline loops: CDR1 SGHNT, CDR2 YYREEE (reference sequence). The CDR3 DNA sequence: TGTGCCAGCAGCCGAAGCGGGGCCTTCACCGGGGAGCTGTTTTTT. Amino acid sequence: CASSRSGAFTGELFF. The variable domain in full, with the rest retrieved from reference TRBV5-4 and TRBJ2-2, is ETGVTQSPTHLIKTRGQQVTLRCSSQSGHNTVSWYQQALGQGPQFIFQYYREEENGRGNFPPRFSGLQFPNYSSELNVNALELDDSALYLCASSRSGAFTGELFFGEGSRLTVL.

CDR3 protein: CASSSGSTRTDTQYF. For the CDR3, the DNA is TGTGCCAGCAGTTCAGGATCGACACGCACAGATACGCAGTATTTT. This chain uses TRBV6-1 with TRBJ2-3, with unresolved D. Germline CDR1 MNHNS, CDR2 SASEGT. V shed 5 bases and J shed 1 base, with 13 bases lying between them. The CDR3 length is 15 residues.

This chain joins TRBV5-6 and TRBJ2-3; 9 bases are a match to TRBD1. There are 15 residues in the CDR3. Germline V lookup: CDR1 SGHDT, CDR2 YYEEEE. V was pared by 3 bases and J by 3 bases, with 5 bases of the junction left unmatched. The CDR3 coding sequence is TGTGCCAGCAGCTGGGGGACAGGGAGGACAGATACGCAGTATTTT. Its protein product is CASSWGTGRTDTQYF.

This clone was picked up one time. The V gene is TRBV6-1, the J gene TRBJ1-4; tentatively, D is TRBD1 (5 bases). Germline CDR1 reads MNHNS; CDR2 reads SASEGT. V shed 11 bases and J shed 6 bases, with 19 bases lying between them. CDR3 length: 14 residues. This CDR3 reads CAGARGAEDEKLFF. For the CDR3, the DNA is TGTGCCGGTGCAAGGGGCGCAGAAGATGAAAAACTGTTTTTT.

The V and J genes are TRBV7-8 and TRBJ1-1, with unresolved D. The CDR3 covers 14 residues. Trimming stripped 1 base from V and 1 base from J, with 7 bases between. Looked up from germline, CDR1 is SGHVS and CDR2 is FQNEAQ. The CDR3 DNA reads as TGTGCCAGCAGCTTAGTAACCGGGAACACTGAAGCTTTCTTT. Its protein is CASSLVTGNTEAFF.

The V gene is TRBV2, the J gene TRBJ2-7; a possible D gene is TRBD2 (7 bases). CDR1 SNHLY and CDR2 FYNNEI come from the germline V gene. The ends were cut back, 8 bases at V and 5 bases at J, with 22 bases in the middle. This CDR3 region has 15 residues. CDR3 sequence: CASLETWGGRHEQYF. DNA for the CDR3: TGTGCCAGCCTAGAGACTTGGGGGGGCAGGCACGAGCAGTACTTC.

As DNA, the CDR3 is TGCGCCAGCAGCCAAGAGGGAGCATGGGATCAGCCCCAGCATTTT. This sequence encodes CASSQEGAWDQPQHF. The chain links TRBV4-1 to TRBJ1-5; D remains unclear. V dropped 0 bases and J dropped 5 bases, with 11 bases sitting between them. The germline gives CDR1 MGHRA, CDR2 YSYEKL. CDR3 length: 15 residues.

The CDR3: CASSLDRDRQYF. DNA of the CDR3: TGTGCCAGCAGCTTAGACAGGGACCGGCAGTACTTC. The chain links TRBV7-9 to TRBJ2-7; D is possibly TRBD1 (6 bases). Germline lookup yields CDR1 SEHNR and CDR2 FQNEAQ (reference sequence). The CDR3 covers 12 residues. The V gene lost 1 base and the J gene lost 9 bases, with 10 bases spanning the gap.

The gene calls are TRBV5-6 and TRBJ2-1, with a possible D match to TRBD2 (7 bases). This CDR3 is built from 14 residues. V dropped 7 bases and J dropped 9 bases, with 20 bases sitting between them. CDR1 and CDR2 (germline): SGHDT, YYEEEE. The CDR3 here is CASGLGGGGVEQFF. CDR3 nucleotide sequence: TGTGCCAGCGGATTAGGGGGGGGAGGGGTTGAGCAGTTCTTC.

This clone was seen a handful of times. The V call is TRBV6-1, the J call TRBJ1-2, with D unresolved. The ends were cut back, 6 bases at V and 2 bases at J, with 13 bases in the middle. Germline CDR1 MNHNS, CDR2 SASEGT. This CDR3 is 14 amino acids long. CDR3 sequence: CASSLRGGNYGYTF. As DNA, the CDR3 is TGTGCCAGCAGCTTAAGAGGAGGAAACTATGGCTACACCTTC.